This T cell receptor (beta chain) was profiled in a study of blood T cell repertoires in COVID-19. What the recovered Cohort 3 donors had was two negative PCRs, clearance, or symptom resolution. The protocol was immunoSEQ multiplex PCR, while the TCRdb copy is restricted to in-frame clones and leaves out a portion. Of hundreds of thousands of clones detected, around 87% appear once; the ten largest clones hold 2% to 2.5%. This CDR3 region has 15 residues. Germline V gene sequence: CDR1 SQVTM, CDR2 ANQGSEA. J lost 4 bases, V lost 3 bases, and 5 bases had no gene match. Sequencing was performed on PBMCs or T cells enriched from blood (not recorded which). The TCR sequence derives from a woman younger than 35 who had recovered from COVID-19. This sequence joins TRBV29-1 and TRBJ2-1, with 11 nucleotides matching TRBD1. The CDR3 sequence is CSVDFGQGAYNEQFF. The CDR3, as DNA: TGCAGCGTTGACTTCGGACAGGGGGCGTACAATGAGCAGTTCTTC.